The 19 T cell receptor beta chains reported below all come from one sample, sequenced in a study of a mutant IDH1 vaccine in newly diagnosed glioma. Sequencing was performed with immunoSEQ multiplex PCR; in TCRdb, only in-frame clones are kept and a portion is missing. The table shows 50,000 to 60,000 clones, with 80% occurring only once. Stated time point: week 23, last vaccination. Vaccination comprised doses that each held 300 ug of mutant IDH1 20-mer peptide, plus topical imiquimod. Their specific antigens are unknown. Material: PBMCs, obtained from a glioma patient whose treatment included an IDH1 peptide vaccine. The source of these receptors is a middle-aged man with glioma.

The genes are TRBV6-6 and TRBJ2-7, with TRBD2 as a possible D gene (5 bases). Germline CDR1 is MNHNY and CDR2 is SVGAGI (reference sequence). The CDR3 is made up of 16 amino acids. The V end lost 5 bases, the J end lost 4 bases, and 21 bases lay between the germline ends. DNA for the CDR3: TGTGCCAGCAGTCGAGGAAAGGCGAGCGGTGGGTACGAGCAGTACTTC. Translated, it gives CASSRGKASGGYEQYF.

This clone was seen a few times. The chain recombines TRBV18 with TRBJ1-5; the D is unclear. This CDR3 is built from 16 residues. Trimming took off 3 bases at V and 2 bases at J, with 14 bases between the two ends. CDR1 and CDR2 (germline): KGHSH, LQKENI. CDR3 in DNA: TGTGCCAGCTCACCTCAGACCAACCGGGGCAATCAGCCCCAGCATTTT. Its protein product is CASSPQTNRGNQPQHF.

This clone was recorded a few times. The chain joins TRBV18 to TRBJ2-7; D possibly uses TRBD1 or TRBD2 (5 bases each). The V and J ends lost 3 bases and 4 bases respectively, with 10 bases between them. Germline lookup yields CDR1 KGHSH and CDR2 LQKENI. The CDR3 loop spans 13 amino acids. CDR3 sequence: CASSPAREYEQYF. The CDR3 bases are TGTGCCAGCTCACCGGCCAGGGAGTACGAGCAGTACTTC.

CDR3 in DNA: TGTGCCAGCAGCGTAGTCGGGGGGCCGTCTGTCGAGCAGTACTTC. Translating it yields CASSVVGGPSVEQYF. V and J are TRBV9 and TRBJ2-7; maybe TRBD2 (7 bases). Trimming removed 0 bases at V and 6 bases at J, with 16 bases between. This CDR3 is 15 amino acids long. Germline V gene lookup returns CDR1 SGDLS and CDR2 YYNGEE.

V is TRBV30 and J is TRBJ2-3; D ambiguous. Between the trimmed V and J ends, which lost 2 bases and 1 base, there was a span of 7 bases. Germline V gene data show CDR1 as GTSNPN and CDR2 as SVGIG (reference sequence). The CDR3 runs to 13 residues. CDR3 bases: TGTGCCTGGAGTCCTGCCGGCACAGATACGCAGTATTTT. It translates to CAWSPAGTDTQYF.

This CDR3 reads CASSARPGLAGTDTQYF. CDR3 coding DNA: TGTGCCAGCAGTGCCAGACCGGGACTAGCGGGCACAGATACGCAGTATTTT. The chain links TRBV6-1 to TRBJ2-3; 11 nucleotides match TRBD2. Germline values: CDR1 MNHNS, CDR2 SASEGT. The CDR3 runs to 17 residues. V gave up 4 bases and J gave up 1 base; unmatched junction bases: 7.

This chain connects TRBV6-5 to TRBJ1-6; D not certain. There are 14 residues in the CDR3. Germline values: CDR1 MNHEY, CDR2 SVGAGI. V lost 0 bases, J lost 13 bases, and 13 bases lay in between. CDR3 protein: CASSYSPAGEPLHF. The CDR3 nucleotides are TGTGCCAGCAGTTACTCCCCGGCAGGAGAGCCCCTCCACTTT.

J is TRBJ1-1 and V is TRBV18, with D possibly TRBD1 on 6 matching bases. The V and J ends lost 0 bases and 1 base respectively, with 15 bases between them. Germline V gene sequence: CDR1 KGHSH, CDR2 LQKENI. The CDR3 consists of 17 residues. CDR3 sequence: CASSPPFPWTENTEAFF. The CDR3 DNA reads as TGTGCCAGCTCACCACCATTTCCTTGGACAGAGAACACTGAAGCTTTCTTT.

CDR3 sequence (DNA): TGTGCCAGCAGTTGGGTCGGGACGTCCAGTTTTGGCTACACCTTC. This codes for CASSWVGTSSFGYTF. This sequence joins TRBV5-5 and TRBJ1-2; TRBD1 is a possible D gene (5 bases). This CDR3 contains 15 residues. V shed 5 bases and J shed 7 bases, with 21 bases lying between them. The germline gives CDR1 SGHKS, CDR2 YYEKEE (reference sequence).

The chain joins TRBV11-2 to TRBJ2-7; a possible D gene is TRBD2 (6 bases). The V gene lost 5 bases and the J gene lost 2 bases, with 13 bases spanning the gap. The V gene's germline CDR1 is SGHAT and CDR2 FQNNGV. The CDR3 is made up of 14 amino acids. This CDR3 is CASSRIAGTYEQYF. The CDR3 DNA is TGTGCCAGCAGCCGTATTGCGGGGACCTACGAGCAGTACTTC.

The V call is TRBV6-1, the J call TRBJ1-5; D unresolved. The CDR3 is 15 amino acids. Trimming removed 3 bases from V and 2 bases from J, with 11 bases in between. Germline V gene lookup returns CDR1 MNHNS and CDR2 SASEGT. The chain's CDR3 is CASSDRGEGNQPQHF. CDR3 bases: TGTGCCAGCAGTGATCGGGGAGAGGGCAATCAGCCCCAGCATTTT.

The chain carries TRBV18 and TRBJ2-2; D not resolved. V was trimmed by 6 bases and J by 4 bases, leaving 12 bases between them. Germline CDR1 is KGHSH and CDR2 is LQKENI. The CDR3 loop spans 14 amino acids. The CDR3 nucleotides are TGTGCCAGCTCGAACCTAACGCGCACCGGGGAGCTGTTTTTT. Protein: CASSNLTRTGELFF.

The chain links TRBV7-2 to TRBJ2-1; D may be TRBD1 (6 bases). The CDR3 contains 15 residues. The ends were cut back, 1 base at V and 8 bases at J, with 15 bases in the middle. CDR1 SGHTA and CDR2 FQGNSA come from the germline V gene. DNA for the CDR3: TGTGCCAGCAGCTTAGGTGATGGGGGCTTCTATGAGCAGTTCTTC. Translating gives CASSLGDGGFYEQFF.

The V gene is TRBV7-8, the J gene TRBJ1-4; tentative D call: TRBD1 (5 bases). Trimming left V 5 bases short and J 4 bases short, with 20 bases between. Germline V CDR1 and CDR2: SGHVS, FQNEAQ. The CDR3 is 17 residues long. Here the CDR3 DNA reads TGTGCCAGCAGCCACCCAGGAATAGGGACCTATAATGAAAAACTGTTTTTT. Translating gives CASSHPGIGTYNEKLFF.

This sequence joins TRBV6-5 and TRBJ2-3, with D unclear. V dropped 0 bases and J dropped 6 bases, with 13 bases sitting between them. CDR3 length: 15 residues. The germline V gene has CDR1 MNHEY and CDR2 SVGAGI. This chain's CDR3 is CASSYSERAIDTQYF. The CDR3 bases are TGTGCCAGCAGTTACTCAGAAAGGGCCATCGATACGCAGTATTTT.

This clone turned up a few times. This chain links TRBV18 with TRBJ1-5; D remains ambiguous. Germline CDR1 and CDR2: KGHSH and LQKENI. Trimming removed 3 bases at V and 0 bases at J, with 12 bases between. The length of the CDR3 is 16 residues. CDR3 DNA: TGTGCCAGCTCACCTGAGACACAAAGTAGCAATCAGCCCCAGCATTTT. Translation gives CASSPETQSSNQPQHF.

The V and J genes are TRBV4-1 and TRBJ1-6, with TRBD1 matching over 8 bases. The CDR3 totals 18 residues. Germline V CDR1 and CDR2: MGHRA, YSYEKL. The trim removed 3 bases at V and 7 bases at J, leaving 14 bases unmatched. Here the CDR3 DNA reads TGCGCCAGCAGCCACCACCCGGGACAGGAGTCTTCGAATTCACCCCTCCACTTT. It yields the protein CASSHHPGQESSNSPLHF.

J is TRBJ2-1 and V is TRBV9, with D perhaps matching TRBD2 (7 bases). Germline CDR1 and CDR2: SGDLS and YYNGEE. CDR3 length: 14 residues. Trimming left V 3 bases short and J 6 bases short, with 13 bases between. The CDR3 region has the DNA TGTGCCAGCAGCGAGGGGGGGGCCACCAATGAGCAGTTCTTC. This codes for CASSEGGATNEQFF.

In nucleotides, the CDR3 is TGCGCCAGCAGCTTGGAGAGGGACCGACGGGACACTGAAGCTTTCTTT. Its translation is CASSLERDRRDTEAFF. The V gene is TRBV5-1, the J gene TRBJ1-1; maybe TRBD1 (5 bases). The CDR3 length is 16 residues. V was pared by 0 bases and J by 3 bases, with 15 bases between. Looked up from germline, CDR1 is SGHRS and CDR2 is YFSETQ. Complete variable domain (other parts from reference TRBV5-1 and TRBJ1-1): KAGVTQTPRYLIKTRGQQVTLSCSPISGHRSVSWYQQTPGQGLQFLFEYFSETQRNKGNFPGRFSGRQFSNSRSEMNVSTLELGDSALYLCASSLERDRRDTEAFFGQGTRLTVV.